These 12 T cell receptor beta chains came from one sample sequenced in a study of radiation and T cells in renal cell carcinoma. Time point in this sample: blood 4 weeks post-SBRT, at nephrectomy. Noted treatment: 15 Gy SBRT to primary tumor, nephrectomy 4 weeks later. The data were produced by immunoSEQ multiplex PCR, yet TCRdb's version contains in-frame clones alone and is incomplete. This table has around 170,000 clones, 88% appearing once. Sequenced here: blood, sampled from a patient whose treatment included radiotherapy and nephrectomy. The receptors shown here come from a woman between 45 and 65 years old with renal cell carcinoma.

This sequence joins TRBV30 and TRBJ2-3, with 9 nucleotides matching TRBD2. Per the germline V gene, CDR1 is GTSNPN and CDR2 is SVGIG (reference sequence). V shed 0 bases and J 3 bases; nucleotides not matched to a gene: 4. The CDR3 spans 15 residues. Here the CDR3 reads CAWSVRRGGTDTQYF. Here the CDR3 DNA reads TGTGCCTGGAGTGTTAGGCGGGGGGGGACAGATACGCAGTATTTT. Full variable domain (missing parts from reference TRBV30 and TRBJ2-3): SQTIHQWPATLVQPVGSPLSLECTVEGTSNPNLYWYRQAAGRGLQLLFYSVGIGQISSEVPQNLSASRPQDRQFILSSKKLLLSDSGFYLCAWSVRRGGTDTQYFGPGTRLTVL.

V is TRBV5-1 and J is TRBJ2-3; TRBD2 agrees at 7 bases. V shed 0 bases, J shed 5 bases, and the junction held 6 bases outside the gene matches. Germline assignment: CDR1 SGHRS and CDR2 YFSETQ. The CDR3 runs to 15 residues. The CDR3 is CASSLELREIDTQYF. The CDR3 coding sequence is TGCGCCAGCAGCTTGGAGTTGCGGGAGATAGATACGCAGTATTTT.

The J gene is TRBJ1-5, the V gene TRBV2, with D possibly being TRBD1 (6 bases). This CDR3 comprises 15 residues. Germline V gene lookup returns CDR1 SNHLY and CDR2 FYNNEI. V was cut by 5 bases and J by 7 bases, with 18 bases left in between. CDR3 nucleotides: TGTGCCAGCAGTTCTTTCAGGGGTTTAACCCAGCCCCAGCATTTT. This gives the protein CASSSFRGLTQPQHF.

CDR3 sequence: CASSLAGSNTEAFF. CDR3 nucleotides: TGCGCCAGCAGCTTGGCCGGTTCGAACACTGAAGCTTTCTTT. The chain carries TRBV5-1 and TRBJ1-1; no firm D call. The germline CDR1 and CDR2 sequences are SGHRS and YFSETQ. Trimming left V 0 bases short and J 1 base short, with 7 bases between. This CDR3 spans 14 amino acids.

The J gene is TRBJ1-2, the V gene TRBV19; 8 bases agree with TRBD1. Germline CDR1 is LNHDA and CDR2 is SQIVND (reference sequence). This CDR3 spans 16 amino acids. The J segment lost 2 bases and the V segment lost 4 bases, leaving 9 bases of the junction unmatched. CDR3 nucleotides: TGTGCCAGTAGTACCAAACCGGGACAGGTGAACTATGGCTACACCTTC. Translated, it gives CASSTKPGQVNYGYTF.

The genes are TRBV15 and TRBJ1-5, with D possibly being TRBD1 (6 bases). V dropped 5 bases and J dropped 3 bases, with 11 bases sitting between them. Germline CDR1 LNHNV, CDR2 YYDKDF (reference sequence). The length of the CDR3 is 14 residues. The CDR3 protein is CATSGGQPNQPQHF. The CDR3 region has the DNA TGTGCCACCAGCGGTGGACAGCCCAATCAGCCCCAGCATTTT.

The chain uses TRBV25-1 and TRBJ2-1; weak D call: TRBD2 (6 bases). Germline assignment: CDR1 MGHDK and CDR2 SYGVNS. Trimming cost V 3 bases and J 10 bases, with 13 bases left between them. The CDR3 length is 13 residues. This CDR3 is CASSDGGVGEQFF. The DNA of the CDR3 is TGTGCCAGCAGTGATGGCGGGGTAGGAGAGCAGTTCTTC.

The V call is TRBV29-1, the J call TRBJ1-6, with 9 positions matching TRBD1. V shed 5 bases, J shed 7 bases, and the junction held 6 bases outside the gene matches. This CDR3 is 14 amino acids long. CDR1 SQVTM and CDR2 ANQGSEA come from the germline V gene. CDR3 coding DNA: TGCAGCGTTTCCGGGACAGGGACGAATTCACCCCTCCACTTT. It codes for CSVSGTGTNSPLHF.

The chain has TRBV28 and TRBJ1-1; 7 bases line up with TRBD1. The germline gives CDR1 MDHEN, CDR2 SYDVKM. With 8 bases clipped from V and 3 bases from J, the junction kept 9 bases outside the gene matches. This CDR3 is built from 14 residues. In DNA form, the CDR3 reads TGTGCCAGCGGTGACCAGGGGGTCGACACTGAAGCTTTCTTT. Encoded protein: CASGDQGVDTEAFF.

This chain connects TRBV5-8 to TRBJ1-2; D is unresolved. Germline assignment: CDR1 SGHTS and CDR2 YDEGEE. This CDR3 is built from 14 residues. Deletions cut 0 bases from V and 2 bases from J, with 8 bases between. The CDR3 is CASSLEPENYGYTF. CDR3 nucleotide sequence: TGTGCCAGCAGCTTGGAGCCGGAAAACTATGGCTACACCTTC.

The chain couples TRBV7-9 to TRBJ2-5; TRBD2 agrees at 7 bases. The CDR3 extends over 16 amino acids. Germline CDR1 reads SEHNR; CDR2 reads FQNEAQ (reference sequence). After removal of 2 bases from V and 1 base from J, the junction contained 7 bases not matched to a gene. The CDR3 loop is CASSLTPTGGQETQYF. CDR3 DNA sequence: TGTGCCAGCAGCTTAACACCGACGGGGGGCCAAGAGACCCAGTACTTC.

V and J are TRBV6-5 and TRBJ1-2; perhaps TRBD1 as D (5 bases). Germline-derived CDR1 and CDR2 are MNHEY and SVGAGI. Trimming shortened V by 7 bases and J by 6 bases, and 15 bases separated the two germline ends. The length of the CDR3 is 13 residues. The chain's CDR3 is CASTGPSLNGYTF. The CDR3 DNA sequence: TGTGCCAGCACGGGGCCGAGTCTTAATGGCTACACCTTC.